These 15 T cell receptor beta chains originate from one sample sequenced in a study of blood T cell repertoires in COVID-19. TCRdb's table, derived via immunoSEQ multiplex PCR, lists solely in-frame clones and lacks some. The sample has 130,000 to 150,000 clones; about nine tenths are singletons. Sequencing was done on a sample of peripheral blood. The receptors were sampled from a human donor in a cohort sampled during active COVID-19.

The chain links TRBV5-4 to TRBJ2-6, with D tentatively TRBD2 (6 bases). The CDR3 is 18 residues long. Germline V CDR1 and CDR2: SGHNT, YYREEE (reference sequence). Trimming stripped 6 bases from V and 1 base from J, with 20 bases between. The CDR3 DNA reads TGTGCCAGCAACCCCGGGGACTGGGGCGCTTCTGGGGCCAACGTCCTGACTTTC. Translating gives CASNPGDWGASGANVLTF. Full variable domain (remainder filled in from reference TRBV5-4 and TRBJ2-6): ETGVTQSPTHLIKTRGQQVTLRCSSQSGHNTVSWYQQALGQGPQFIFQYYREEENGRGNFPPRFSGLQFPNYSSELNVNALELDDSALYLCASNPGDWGASGANVLTFGAGSRLTVL.

This clone came up a few times. This chain connects TRBV7-5 to TRBJ2-7; the table calls TRBD2, which could not be checked here. TRBV7-5 is described as a pseudogene. This CDR3 spans 19 amino acids. The CDR3 reads CARRLTQSGHGRGRYEQYF. CDR3 sequence (DNA): TGTGCCAGAAGATTAACCCAATCTGGGCACGGGAGAGGACGCTACGAGCAGTACTTC.

This clone was seen just once. The rearrangement joins TRBV19 to TRBJ1-2, with unresolved D. Germline-derived CDR1 and CDR2 are LNHDA and SQIVND (reference sequence). The CDR3 is 14 residues long. With 2 bases removed from V and 5 bases from J, the gap between germline ends came to 12 bases. Written as DNA, the CDR3 is TGTGCCAGTAGTATAAAGGTCGGGGATTATGGCTACACCTTC. Amino acid sequence: CASSIKVGDYGYTF.

The chain carries TRBV6-5 and TRBJ1-6; tentatively, D is TRBD1 (6 bases). Trimming cost V 8 bases and J 0 bases, with 8 bases left between them. This CDR3 comprises 14 residues. The germline CDR1 and CDR2 sequences are MNHEY and SVGAGI. DNA for the CDR3: TGTGCCAGCCTACAGGGCTCCTATAATTCACCCCTCCACTTT. Translation gives CASLQGSYNSPLHF.

This rearrangement joins TRBV12-5 to TRBJ2-3; 9 bases agree with TRBD2. The CDR3 is made up of 15 amino acids. The ends lost 7 bases at V and 3 bases at J; junction bases unmatched: 8. The germline V gene encodes CDR1 LGHNT and CDR2 FRNRAP. The CDR3 loop reads CASALGRGGTDTQYF. The CDR3, as DNA: TGTGCTAGTGCCTTAGGGCGGGGGGGAACAGATACGCAGTATTTT.

This clone showed up just a few times. This rearrangement joins TRBV29-1 to TRBJ2-7; TRBD1 agrees at 8 bases. V was clipped by 4 bases and J by 7 bases; unmatched bases: 6. Germline assignment: CDR1 SQVTM and CDR2 ANQGSEA. The CDR3 extends over 12 amino acids. The CDR3 bases are TGCAGCGTTGGACAGGGGTCGGGAGAGCAGTACTTC. Translation gives CSVGQGSGEQYF.

The chain joins TRBV15 to TRBJ2-7, with 7 positions matching TRBD1. Germline-derived CDR1 and CDR2 are LNHNV and YYDKDF (reference sequence). The CDR3 covers 14 residues. Trimming removed 0 bases from V and 6 bases from J; junction bases left unmatched: 5. DNA for the CDR3: TGTGCCACCAGCAGAGAGACAGGGTTCTCCGAGCAGTACTTC. As protein: CATSRETGFSEQYF.

V gene TRBV11-1 combines with J gene TRBJ2-1; 11 positions match TRBD2. Germline V gene data show CDR1 as SGHAT and CDR2 as FQDESV (reference sequence). The CDR3 spans 15 residues. Trimming removed 2 bases from V and 7 bases from J; junction bases left unmatched: 4. The CDR3 coding sequence is TGTGCCAGCAGCTTACTAGCGGGAGGTCTTAATGAGCAGTTCTTC. As protein: CASSLLAGGLNEQFF.

V usage is TRBV6-1 and J usage is TRBJ1-6, with unresolved D. Trimming took 2 bases from V and 6 from J, leaving 11 bases between them. CDR3 length equals 15 residues. CDR1 is MNHNS and CDR2 is SASEGT in the germline V gene. In nucleotides, the CDR3 is TGTGCCAGCAGTGAATATGTTGGAGGTAATTCACCCCTCCACTTT. It specifies CASSEYVGGNSPLHF.

V and J are TRBV3-1 (or the pseudogene TRBV3-2) and TRBJ2-3; 11 positions match TRBD2. Looked up from germline, CDR1 is LGHDT and CDR2 is YNNKEL (reference sequence). The J segment lost 2 bases and the V segment lost 3 bases, leaving 7 bases of the junction unmatched. This CDR3 is built from 17 residues. This CDR3 is CASSQPSGGPITDTQYF. The DNA for the CDR3 is TGTGCCAGCAGCCAGCCTAGCGGGGGGCCAATCACAGATACGCAGTATTTT.

CDR3 bases: TGTGCCAGCAGTGAATACCGGGCCCTAGCGGGCGCGGAGACCCAGTACTTC. Its translation: CASSEYRALAGAETQYF. The rearrangement joins TRBV25-1 to TRBJ2-5; the match to TRBD2 covers 8 bases. V dropped 0 bases and J dropped 5; count of bases not matched to a gene: 11. Per the germline V gene, CDR1 is MGHDK and CDR2 is SYGVNS. The CDR3 consists of 17 residues.

The V call is TRBV9, the J call TRBJ2-7; perhaps TRBD2 as D (6 bases). Trimming cost V 2 bases and J 1 base, with 22 bases left between them. Germline CDR1 SGDLS, CDR2 YYNGEE. There are 18 residues in the CDR3. Here the CDR3 reads CASSVPGPPSEFSYEQYF. CDR3 bases: TGTGCCAGCAGCGTCCCGGGGCCCCCTAGCGAATTTTCCTACGAGCAGTACTTC.

The gene calls are TRBV7-3 and TRBJ2-7; no clear D. CDR1 is SGHTA and CDR2 is FQGTGA in the germline V gene. V lost 2 bases, J lost 1 base, and 12 bases lay in between. The CDR3 contains 15 residues. Here the CDR3 DNA reads TGTGCCAGCAGCTTAGGTCCGGGTTATTCCTACGAGCAGTACTTC. Protein product: CASSLGPGYSYEQYF.

The V and J genes are TRBV5-4 and TRBJ2-5; maybe TRBD1 (6 bases). The germline V gene has CDR1 SGHNT and CDR2 YYREEE (reference sequence). The CDR3 extends over 14 amino acids. Trimming took 4 bases from V and 1 from J, leaving 11 bases between them. The CDR3 is CASSVDSSQETQYF. DNA for the CDR3: TGTGCCAGCAGCGTGGACAGCAGCCAAGAGACCCAGTACTTC.

The rearrangement links TRBV28 to TRBJ2-3; TRBD2 aligns across 8 bases. This CDR3 spans 16 amino acids. J gave up 2 bases and V 5 bases, and 9 bases lay outside the gene matches. Germline values: CDR1 MDHEN, CDR2 SYDVKM. CDR3 residues: CASSDLGLEVTDTQYF. DNA of the CDR3: TGTGCCAGCAGTGACTTGGGACTAGAGGTCACAGATACGCAGTATTTT.